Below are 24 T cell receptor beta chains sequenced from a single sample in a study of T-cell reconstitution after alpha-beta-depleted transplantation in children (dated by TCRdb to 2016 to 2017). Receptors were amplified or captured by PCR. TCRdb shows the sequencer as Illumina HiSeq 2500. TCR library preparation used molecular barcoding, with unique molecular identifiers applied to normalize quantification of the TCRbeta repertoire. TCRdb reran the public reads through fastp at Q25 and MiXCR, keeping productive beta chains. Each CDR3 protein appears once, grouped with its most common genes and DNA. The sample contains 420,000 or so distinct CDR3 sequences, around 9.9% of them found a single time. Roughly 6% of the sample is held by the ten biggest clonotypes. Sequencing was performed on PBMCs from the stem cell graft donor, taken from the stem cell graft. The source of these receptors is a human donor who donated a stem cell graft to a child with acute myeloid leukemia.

CDR3: CAISTTEGGNTGELFF. CDR3 DNA: TGTGCCATCAGTACTACTGAAGGCGGAAACACCGGGGAGCTGTTTTTT. The chain recombines TRBV10-3 with TRBJ2-2; D unclear. Germline CDR1 and CDR2: ENHRY and SYGVKD. The CDR3 is 16 amino acids. V gave up 5 bases and J gave up 2 bases, with 15 bases separating them.

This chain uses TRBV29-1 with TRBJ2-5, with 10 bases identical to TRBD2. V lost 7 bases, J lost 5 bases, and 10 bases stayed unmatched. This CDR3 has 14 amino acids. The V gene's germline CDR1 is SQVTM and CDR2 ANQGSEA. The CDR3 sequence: CSGLAGVVAETQYF. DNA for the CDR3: TGCAGCGGTCTAGCGGGGGTAGTTGCCGAGACCCAGTACTTC.

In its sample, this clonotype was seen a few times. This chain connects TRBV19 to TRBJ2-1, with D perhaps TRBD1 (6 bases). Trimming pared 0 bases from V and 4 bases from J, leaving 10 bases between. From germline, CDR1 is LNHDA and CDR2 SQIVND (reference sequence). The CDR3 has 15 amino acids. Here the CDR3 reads CASSIEEGVYNEQFF. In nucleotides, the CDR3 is TGTGCCAGTAGTATAGAAGAGGGGGTATACAATGAGCAGTTCTTC.

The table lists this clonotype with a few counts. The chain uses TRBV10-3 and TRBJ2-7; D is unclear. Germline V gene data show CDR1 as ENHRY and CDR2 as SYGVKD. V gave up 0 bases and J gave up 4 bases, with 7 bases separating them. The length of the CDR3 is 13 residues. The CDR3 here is CAISESNLYEQYV. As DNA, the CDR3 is TGTGCCATCAGTGAGTCGAACTTATACGAGCAGTACGTC.

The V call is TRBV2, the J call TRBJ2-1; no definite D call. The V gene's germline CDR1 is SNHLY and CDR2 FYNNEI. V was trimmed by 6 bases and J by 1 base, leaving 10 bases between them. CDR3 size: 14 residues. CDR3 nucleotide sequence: TGTGCCAGCAGGGGAACTAAATCCTACAATGAGCAGTTCTTC. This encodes CASRGTKSYNEQFF.

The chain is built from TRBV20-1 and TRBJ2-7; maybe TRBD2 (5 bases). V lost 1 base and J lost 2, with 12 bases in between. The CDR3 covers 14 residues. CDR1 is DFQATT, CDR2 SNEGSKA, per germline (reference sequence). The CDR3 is CSARAPGLTYEQYF. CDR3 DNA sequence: TGCAGTGCTAGAGCGCCCGGACTCACCTACGAGCAGTACTTC.

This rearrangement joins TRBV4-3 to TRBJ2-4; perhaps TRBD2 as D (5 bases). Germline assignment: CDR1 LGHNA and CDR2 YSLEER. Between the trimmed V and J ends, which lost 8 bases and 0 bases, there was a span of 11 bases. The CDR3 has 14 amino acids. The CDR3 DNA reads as TGCGCCAGCCCCCTCGGGGTAGCCAAAAACATTCAGTACTTC. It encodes CASPLGVAKNIQYF.

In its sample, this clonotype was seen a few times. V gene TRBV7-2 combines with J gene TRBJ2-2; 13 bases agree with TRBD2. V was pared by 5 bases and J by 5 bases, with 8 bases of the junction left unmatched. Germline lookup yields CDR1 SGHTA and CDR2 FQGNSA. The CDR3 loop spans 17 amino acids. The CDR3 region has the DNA TGTGCCAGCAGCCCCACTAGCGGGAGGGCCTTGACCGGGGAGCTGTTTTTT. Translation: CASSPTSGRALTGELFF.

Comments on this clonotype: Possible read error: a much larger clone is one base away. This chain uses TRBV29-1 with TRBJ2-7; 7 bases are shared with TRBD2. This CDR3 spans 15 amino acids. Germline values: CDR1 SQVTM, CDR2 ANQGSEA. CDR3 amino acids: CSSRSTERGAYDQYF. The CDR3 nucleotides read TGCAGCTCACGATCAACGGAGCGGGGCGCCTACGACCAGTACTTC.

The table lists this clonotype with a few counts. CDR3 in DNA: TGTGCCAGCAGTGGGGACTACAATGAGCAGTTCTTC. Translation: CASSGDYNEQFF. This chain connects TRBV2 to TRBJ2-1; D not resolved. With 4 bases removed from V and 3 bases from J, the gap between germline ends came to 4 bases. The CDR3 runs 12 residues. CDR1 and CDR2 (germline): SNHLY, FYNNEI.

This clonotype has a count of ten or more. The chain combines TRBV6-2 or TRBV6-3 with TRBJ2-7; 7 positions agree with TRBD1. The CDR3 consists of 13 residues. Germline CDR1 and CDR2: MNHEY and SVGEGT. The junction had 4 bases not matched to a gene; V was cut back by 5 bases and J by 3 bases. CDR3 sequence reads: CASSRDRDYEQYF. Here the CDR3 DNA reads TGTGCCAGCAGTAGAGACAGGGACTACGAGCAGTACTTC.

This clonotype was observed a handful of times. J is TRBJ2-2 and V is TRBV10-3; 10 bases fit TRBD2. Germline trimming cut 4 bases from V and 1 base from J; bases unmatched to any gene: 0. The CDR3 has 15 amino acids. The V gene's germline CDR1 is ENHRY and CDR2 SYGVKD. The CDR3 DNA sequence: TGTGCCATCAGTGCTAGCGGGGGGAACACCGGGGAGCTGTTTTTT. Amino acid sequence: CAISASGGNTGELFF.

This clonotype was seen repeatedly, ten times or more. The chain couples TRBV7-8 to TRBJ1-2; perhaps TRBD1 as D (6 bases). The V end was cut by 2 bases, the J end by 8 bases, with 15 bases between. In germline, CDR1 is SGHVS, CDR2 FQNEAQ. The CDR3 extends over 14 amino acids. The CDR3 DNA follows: TGTGCCAGCAGCTTAATTGTAGAGGGGGGAGGCTACACCTTC. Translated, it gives CASSLIVEGGGYTF. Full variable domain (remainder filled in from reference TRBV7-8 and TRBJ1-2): GAGVSQSPRYKVAKRGQDVALRCDPISGHVSLFWYQQALGQGPEFLTYFQNEAQLDKSGLPSDRFFAERPEGSVSTLKIQRTQQEDSAVYLCASSLIVEGGGYTFGSGTRLTVV.

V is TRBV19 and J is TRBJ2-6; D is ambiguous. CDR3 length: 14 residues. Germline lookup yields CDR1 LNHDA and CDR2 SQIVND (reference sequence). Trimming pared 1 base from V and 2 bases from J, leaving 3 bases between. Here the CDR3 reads CASSIAAGANVLTF. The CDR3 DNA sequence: TGTGCCAGTAGTATAGCGGCTGGGGCCAACGTCCTGACTTTC.

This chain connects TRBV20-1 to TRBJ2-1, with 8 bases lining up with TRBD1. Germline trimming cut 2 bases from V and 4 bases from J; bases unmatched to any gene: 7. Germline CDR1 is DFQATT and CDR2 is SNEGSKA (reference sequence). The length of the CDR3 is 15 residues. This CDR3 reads CSARPVTGAYNEQFF. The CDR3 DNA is TGCAGTGCTAGACCAGTGACAGGGGCTTACAATGAGCAGTTCTTC.

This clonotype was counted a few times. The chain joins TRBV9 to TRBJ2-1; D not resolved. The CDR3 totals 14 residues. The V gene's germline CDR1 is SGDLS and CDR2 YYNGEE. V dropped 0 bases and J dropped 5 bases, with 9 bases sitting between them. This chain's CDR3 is CASSVEISNNEQFF. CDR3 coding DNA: TGTGCCAGCAGCGTAGAGATTTCTAACAATGAGCAGTTCTTC.

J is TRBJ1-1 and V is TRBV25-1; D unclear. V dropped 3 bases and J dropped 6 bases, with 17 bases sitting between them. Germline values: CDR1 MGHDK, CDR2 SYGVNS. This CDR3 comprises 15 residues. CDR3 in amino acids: CASSDNLGSIAEAFF. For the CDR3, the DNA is TGTGCCAGCAGTGACAACCTCGGGAGTATCGCTGAAGCTTTCTTT. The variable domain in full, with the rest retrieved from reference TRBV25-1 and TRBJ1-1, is EADIYQTPRYLVIGTGKKITLECSQTMGHDKMYWYQQDPGMELHLIHYSYGVNSTEKGDLSSESTVSRIRTEHFPLTLESARPSHTSQYLCASSDNLGSIAEAFFGQGTRLTVV.

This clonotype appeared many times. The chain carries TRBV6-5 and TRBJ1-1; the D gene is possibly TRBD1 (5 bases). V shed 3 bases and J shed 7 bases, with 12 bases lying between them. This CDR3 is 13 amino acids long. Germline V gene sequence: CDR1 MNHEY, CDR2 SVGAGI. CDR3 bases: TGTGCCAGCAGTTATGGGGGGGAGGGTGAAGCTTTCTTT. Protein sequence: CASSYGGEGEAFF.

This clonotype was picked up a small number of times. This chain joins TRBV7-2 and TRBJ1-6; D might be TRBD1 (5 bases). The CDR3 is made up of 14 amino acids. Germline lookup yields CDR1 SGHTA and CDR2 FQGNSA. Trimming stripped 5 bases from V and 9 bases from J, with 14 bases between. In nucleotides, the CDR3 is TGTGCCAGCAGCGTGGACAACGTGGGTTCACCCCTCCACTTT. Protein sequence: CASSVDNVGSPLHF.

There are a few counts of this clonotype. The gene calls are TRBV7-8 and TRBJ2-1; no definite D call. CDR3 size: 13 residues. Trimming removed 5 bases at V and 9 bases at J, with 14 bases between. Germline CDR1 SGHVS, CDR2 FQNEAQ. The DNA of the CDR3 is TGTGCCAGCAGCCCCCCCTTGTCAGTTGAGCAGTTCTTC. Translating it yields CASSPPLSVEQFF.

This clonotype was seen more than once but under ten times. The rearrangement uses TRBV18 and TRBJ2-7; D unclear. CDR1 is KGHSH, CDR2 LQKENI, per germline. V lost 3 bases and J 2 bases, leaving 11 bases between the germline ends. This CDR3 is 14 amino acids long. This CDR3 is CASSPPSRPYEQYV. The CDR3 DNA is TGTGCCAGCTCACCTCCGTCTCGTCCCTACGAGCAGTACGTC.

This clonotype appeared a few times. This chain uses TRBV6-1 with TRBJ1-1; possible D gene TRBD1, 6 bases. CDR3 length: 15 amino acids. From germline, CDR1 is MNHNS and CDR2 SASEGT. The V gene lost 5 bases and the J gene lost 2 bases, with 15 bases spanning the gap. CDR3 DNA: TGTGCCAGCAGTCGACGGAGGGGGGTAAACACTGAAGCTTTCTTT. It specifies CASSRRRGVNTEAFF.

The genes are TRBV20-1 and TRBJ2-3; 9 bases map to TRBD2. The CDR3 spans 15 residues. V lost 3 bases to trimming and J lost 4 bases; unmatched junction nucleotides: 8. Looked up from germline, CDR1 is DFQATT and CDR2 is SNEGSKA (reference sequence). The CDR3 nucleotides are TGCAGTGCTAGTGCTAGCGGGGAGACATCAGATACGCAGTATTTT. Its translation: CSASASGETSDTQYF.

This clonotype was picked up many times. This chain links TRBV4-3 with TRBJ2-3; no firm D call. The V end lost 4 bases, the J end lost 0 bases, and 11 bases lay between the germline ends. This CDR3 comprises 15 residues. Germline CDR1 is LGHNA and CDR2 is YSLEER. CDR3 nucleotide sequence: TGCGCCAGCAGCCCCTGGGGTTCTAGCACAGATACGCAGTATTTT. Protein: CASSPWGSSTDTQYF.